The source of this T cell receptor (beta chain) is a study of blood T cell repertoires in COVID-19. Sequencing used immunoSEQ multiplex PCR; TCRdb keeps in-frame clones, though not all of them. The sample has 250,000 to 350,000 clones, over 85% seen once. V was cut by 7 bases and J by 4 bases, with 22 bases left in between. The V gene's germline CDR1 is SQVTM and CDR2 ANQGSEA. The CDR3 contains 15 residues. The specimen sequenced was PBMCs or T cells enriched from blood (not recorded which). This TCR came from a man in his fifties or sixties who had recovered from COVID-19. The chain is built from TRBV29-1 and TRBJ1-1; D may be TRBD1 (5 bases). CDR3 sequence: CSANQGNRGSTEAFF. CDR3 DNA sequence: TGCAGCGCTAACCAGGGTAATAGGGGTAGCACTGAAGCTTTCTTT.